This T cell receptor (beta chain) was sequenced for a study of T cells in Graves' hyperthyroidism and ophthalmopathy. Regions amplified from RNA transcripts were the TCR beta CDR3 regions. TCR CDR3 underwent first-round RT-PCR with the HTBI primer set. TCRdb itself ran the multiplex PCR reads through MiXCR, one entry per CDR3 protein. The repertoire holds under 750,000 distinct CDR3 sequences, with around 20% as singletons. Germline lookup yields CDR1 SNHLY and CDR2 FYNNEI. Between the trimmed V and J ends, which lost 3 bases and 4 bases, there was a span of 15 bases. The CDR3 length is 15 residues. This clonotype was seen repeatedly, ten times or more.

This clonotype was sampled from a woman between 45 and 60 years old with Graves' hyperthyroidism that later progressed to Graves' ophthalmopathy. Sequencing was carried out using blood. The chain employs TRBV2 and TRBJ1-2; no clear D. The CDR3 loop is CASSDGSLTFYGYTF. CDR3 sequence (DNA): TGTGCCAGCAGTGACGGCAGCTTGACTTTCTATGGCTACACCTTC.